Described below is a single T cell receptor (beta chain) sequence and its context. Each TRB cDNA library was prepared by 5' RACE (with UMI labels). TCRdb reprocessed the 5' RACE reads, with one entry per CDR3 protein and no DNA. The listing contains around 140,000 distinct CDR3 sequences. The sample belongs to a study of CXCR3-negative and CXCR3-positive naive CD8 T cells. CDR3 size: 15 residues. Per the germline V gene, CDR1 is SGHTA and CDR2 is FQGNSA. V is TRBV7-2 and J is TRBJ2-1; TCRdb's D gene call, TRBD1, goes unchecked for lack of DNA. The source material was naive CXCR3- CD8+ T cells from blood. Noted subset: CD45RO-CCR7+CD27+CD95- naive CD8+ T cells lacking CXCR3 (TNR3-). The sequence was obtained from a human donor in good health. Some clones in this sample may be carry-over from other donors' samples. The CDR3 loop reads CASSPNSGFGNEQFF.